A selection of T cell receptor beta chains follows, all from one sample in a study of lung T cells in sarcoidosis with Löfgren's syndrome. TCRdb reanalysed the reads using MiXCR and keeps one entry per CDR3 protein. The repertoire consists of 800 to 1,000 distinct CDR3 sequences, with 28% occurring once and the leading ten covering about 28%. The sample was CD4+ T cells from bronchoalveolar lavage fluid. The receptors derive from a human donor with sarcoidosis (Löfgren's syndrome or another form), or a control subject (not recorded which). Each CDR3 is given with its conserved first and last residue. A D gene is named only where the DNA matches it firmly. The size entry is marked missing in some rows and otherwise reads once, few, many or a size class.

J | V | size | D | CDR3 | DNA
TRBJ1-1 | TRBV6-1 | large | . | CANQQGEYTEAFF | TGTGCCAACCAACAGGGAGAGTACACTGAAGCTTTCTTT
TRBJ1-5 | TRBV27 | large | . | CASQQGDQPQHF | TGTGCCAGCCAACAAGGGGATCAGCCCCAGCATTTT
TRBJ2-7 | TRBV20-1 | medium-sized | . | CSARKTGLYEQYF | TGCAGTGCTAGAAAGACAGGACTCTACGAGCAGTACTTC
TRBJ1-3 | TRBV7-2 | medium-sized | . | CASSLAGPNSGNTIYF | TGTGCCAGCAGCTTAGCGGGACCGAACTCTGGAAACACCATATATTTT
TRBJ2-3 | TRBV28 | medium-sized | . | CASSPPGSPLVNTQYF | TGTGCCAGCAGTCCCCCGGGGTCCCCCTTAGTTAATACGCAGTATTTT
TRBJ1-1 | TRBV7-2 | . | . | CASSLDNRNTEALF | TGTGCCAGCAGCTTAGACAATAGGAACACTGAGGCCCTCTTT
TRBJ1-1 | TRBV19 | medium-sized | . | CASNLEGVNTEAFF | TGTGCCAGTAATCTGGAGGGAGTGAACACTGAAGCTTTCTTT
TRBJ2-5 | TRBV20-1 | medium-sized | . | CSAIGREEETQYF | TGCAGTGCTATCGGCAGGGAAGAAGAGACCCAGTACTTC
TRBJ2-5 | TRBV12-3/TRBV12-4 | large | TRBD2 | CASSLDGRAGETQYF | TGTGCCAGCAGTTTAGACGGGAGGGCCGGAGAGACCCAGTACTTC
TRBJ2-1 | TRBV2 | large | TRBD2 | CASAMRTSGSSYNEQFF | TGTGCCAGCGCTATGAGGACTAGCGGGAGCTCCTACAATGAGCAGTTCTTC
TRBJ2-3 | TRBV5-1 | large | . | CASSLELADTQYF | TGCGCCAGCAGCTTGGAATTAGCAGATACGCAGTATTTT
TRBJ2-2 | TRBV20-1 | . | TRBD2 | CSARDRLAGVNTGERVF | TGCAGTGCGCGCGATCGTCTAGCGGGGGTAAACACCGGGGAGAGGGTTTTT
TRBJ2-5 | TRBV20-1 | medium-sized | TRBD1 | CSARDMGRGQETQYF | TGCAGTGCTAGAGATATGGGCAGGGGGCAAGAGACCCAGTACTTC
TRBJ1-5 | TRBV6-1 | medium-sized | . | CASQIGDQPQHF | TGTGCCAGCCAAATTGGGGATCAGCCCCAGCATTTT
TRBJ1-2 | TRBV4-3 | medium-sized | . | CASSQDRELNYGYTF | TGCGCCAGCAGCCAAGATCGGGAACTTAACTATGGCTACACCTTC
TRBJ2-3 | TRBV5-5 | . | TRBD2 | CASSLELAGGKDTQYF | TGTGCCAGCAGCTTGGAGTTAGCGGGGGGTAAAGATACGCAGTATTTT
TRBJ1-2 | TRBV19 | large | . | CASTQRGNNYGYTF | TGTGCCAGCACCCAAAGGGGGAATAACTATGGCTACACCTTC
TRBJ2-2 | TRBV4-2 | medium-sized | TRBD1 | CASSQDGTAGELFF | TGTGCCAGCAGCCAAGATGGGACAGCCGGGGAGCTGTTTTTT
TRBJ1-5 | TRBV28 | . | . | CASSLWTDQTQHF | TGTGCCAGCAGTTTATGGACAGATCAGACCCAGCATTTT
TRBJ1-5 | TRBV12-5 | once | . | CTSGLGESRQPQHF | TGTACTAGTGGTTTGGGAGAGAGTAGACAGCCTCAGCATTTT
TRBJ2-2 | TRBV6-2/TRBV6-3 | medium-sized | . | CASSPAAAGQLFF | TGTGCCAGCAGTCCCGCAGCCGCCGGGCAGCTGTTTTTT
TRBJ2-2 | TRBV6-1 | . | . | CASSEYTATGELFF | TGTGCCAGCAGTGAATACACAGCCACAGGGGAGCTGTTTTTT
TRBJ2-3 | TRBV11-2 | . | TRBD2 | CASSTSGRGDTQYF | TGTGCCAGCAGTACCAGCGGGAGGGGAGATACGCAGTATTTT
TRBJ2-7 | TRBV28 | many | . | CASSFRQRVLYF | TGTGCCAGCAGTTTCCGACAGAGAGTTCTTTACTTC
TRBJ2-5 | TRBV5-6 | . | . | CASSLYAYQETQYF | TGCGCCAGCAGCTTGTATGCTTATCAAGAGACCCAGTACTTC
TRBJ2-3 | TRBV3-1 | . | . | CASSAPGKGGDAQYF | TGTGCCAGCAGCGCCCCGGGGAAGGGAGGAGATGCGCAGTATTTT
TRBJ2-7 | TRBV11-2 | medium-sized | TRBD2 | CASSPTSGTRYEQYF | TGTGCCAGCAGCCCGACTAGCGGTACACGATACGAGCAGTACTTC